The source of this TCR beta chain is a study of early T cells in non-severe SARS-CoV-2 infection. Overall study context: Sequenced bulk RNA came from whole blood that was unsorted, and chains were unpaired.

Regarding the study as a whole: The study's VDJdb matching favored anti-spike CD8 responses and missed private and CD4 specificities.

This clonotype came up many times. Antigen unknown. Unique molecular identifier tags were affixed to discrete cDNA molecules. TCRdb reprocessed the 5' RACE reads via MiXCR and lists one record per CDR3 protein. The repertoire has some 87,000 distinct CDR3 sequences, approximately 14% of them found once; the top ten carry approximately 1.3%. This TCR came from an adult who was a healthcare worker with PCR-confirmed SARS-CoV-2 infection or an uninfected control (not recorded which). Sequenced sample: whole blood.

The CDR3, as DNA: TGTGCCAGCTCACCGGCACGTGGTGAAGCTTTCTTT. Translated, it gives CASSPARGEAFF. This chain uses TRBV18 with TRBJ1-1, with D unresolved. V was clipped by 3 bases and J by 7 bases, with 9 bases between them. Germline CDR1 reads KGHSH; CDR2 reads LQKENI. The CDR3 runs 12 residues.